Described below is a single TCR beta chain sequence and its context. Antigen unknown. The entry originates in a study of beta chain features in type 1 diabetes. Study results and limitations: For type 1 diabetes patients, VDJ junctions showed fewer insertions and more deletions. Any HLA effect on TCRB rearrangement was left unresolved by small sub-analyses.

Per the germline V gene, CDR1 is KGHSH and CDR2 is LQKENI. V lost 2 bases and J lost 7, with 11 bases in between. The CDR3 has 13 amino acids. All of the isolated RNA was reverse transcribed, so expressed TCRB transcripts were sequenced. Naive, central memory and regulatory T cell samples yielded around 3.6 million reads on average. TCRdb's table, derived via immunoSEQ multiplex PCR, lists solely in-frame clones and lacks some. This sample carries around 300,000 clones, roughly 8% of them seen once, and the ten largest clones take roughly 0.94%. The receptor was derived from a woman in her late teens or twenties in good health. The sequencing input was central memory CD4+ T cells from blood. The rearrangement joins TRBV18 to TRBJ1-2; no reliable D call. The CDR3 DNA reads as TGTGCCAGCTCACCAATCCGGAGCGGTGGCTACACCTTC. As protein: CASSPIRSGGYTF. Together with reference TRBV18 and TRBJ1-2, the CDR3 gives the full variable domain: NAGVMQNPRHLVRRRGQEARLRCSPMKGHSHVYWYRQLPEEGLKFMVYLQKENIIDESGMPKERFSAEFPKEGPSILRIQQVVRGDSAAYFCASSPIRSGGYTFGSGTRLTVV.